This is a list of T cell receptor beta chains from one sample in a study of control samples from healthy donors and cancer patients. Clones were read by immunoSEQ multiplex PCR, and TCRdb kept only the in-frame ones, dropping some. The sample has 70,000 to 75,000 clones, 94% seen once. Sequencing used blood. These receptors all come from a woman in her twenties or thirties in good health. CDR3s include the opening cysteine and the closing phenylalanine or tryptophan. The D gene is left open where the match is weak. Size is stated for part of the rows, as once, few or many counts, or as a class when the clone is expanded.

once	TRBJ1-6	TRBD1	TRBV7-9	CASQRGTGDSPLHF	TGTGCCAGCCAAAGGGGGACAGGGGATTCACCCCTCCACTTT
once	TRBJ2-3	TRBD2	TRBV7-2	CASSAGLAGGGTQYF	TGTGCCAGCAGCGCCGGACTAGCGGGGGGGGGTACGCAGTATTTT
.	TRBJ2-3	TRBD2	TRBV18	CASSSPGTSGGLDTQYF	TGTGCCAGCTCATCCCCTGGGACTAGCGGGGGATTGGATACGCAGTATTTT
.	TRBJ2-3	TRBD2	TRBV7-9	CASSSGLAGTTDTQYF	TGTGCCAGCAGCTCCGGACTAGCGGGCACCACAGATACGCAGTATTTT
once	TRBJ1-5	.	TRBV18	CASSHDRNQPQHF	TGTGCCAGCTCCCACGACAGAAATCAGCCCCAGCATTTT
once	TRBJ2-3	TRBD1	TRBV10-3	CATGGTGLILTDTQYF	TGTGCCACAGGGGGAACAGGCCTAATTTTGACAGATACGCAGTATTTT
.	TRBJ2-3	.	TRBV7-2	CASSGERAGAGRTDTQYF	TGTGCCAGCAGCGGTGAACGCGCGGGGGCTGGTCGCACAGATACGCAGTATTTT
.	TRBJ2-1	TRBD1	TRBV24-1	CATSDPSTGANEQFF	TGTGCCACCAGTGACCCCTCGACAGGGGCCAATGAGCAGTTCTTC
.	TRBJ1-2	.	TRBV30	CAFSFVGYTF	TGTGCCTTTAGTTTTGTGGGCTACACCTTC
.	TRBJ1-1	.	TRBV20-1	CSASPGPIAFF	TGCAGTGCTAGCCCCGGACCGATAGCTTTCTTT
.	TRBJ2-1	.	TRBV5-1	CASLGDGYNEQFF	TGCGCCAGCCTCGGGGACGGATACAATGAGCAGTTCTTC
.	TRBJ2-3	TRBD2	TRBV3-1/TRBV3-2	CASGWRGGPDTQYF	TGTGCCAGCGGGTGGCGGGGGGGCCCAGATACGCAGTATTTT
.	TRBJ2-6	.	TRBV7-2	CASSLVWIGANVLTF	TGTGCCAGCAGCTTAGTTTGGATCGGGGCCAACGTCCTGACTTTC
.	TRBJ2-3	.	TRBV19	CASRGVRTDTQYF	TGTGCCAGTAGAGGGGTTCGCACAGATACGCAGTATTTT
.	TRBJ2-1	.	TRBV5-4	CASSRRGEQFF	TGTGCCAGCAGTAGGAGGGGTGAGCAGTTCTTC
.	TRBJ1-5	.	TRBV2	CASRGAPAQPQHF	TGTGCCAGCAGGGGGGCCCCGGCTCAGCCCCAGCATTTT
.	TRBJ1-4	TRBD1	TRBV7-6	CASSSRQGSTNEKLFF	TGTGCCAGCAGCTCACGACAGGGTAGTACTAATGAAAAACTGTTTTTT
.	TRBJ1-1	.	TRBV6-5	CASTGGGGLTEAFF	TGTGCCAGCACCGGTGGGGGTGGGTTGACTGAAGCTTTCTTT
.	TRBJ2-5	.	TRBV5-4	CASSASYDYKQETQYF	TGTGCCAGCAGCGCCAGCTACGACTATAAACAAGAGACCCAGTACTTC
once	TRBJ2-5	.	TRBV5-1	CATCRVPEETQYF	TGCGCCACCTGTCGGGTCCCTGAGGAGACCCAGTACTTC
.	TRBJ2-2	.	TRBV21-1	CASSDRNRGAVF	TGTGCCAGCAGCGATAGGAACCGGGGAGCTGTTTTT
.	TRBJ2-2	.	TRBV28	CASSLGASELFF	TGTGCCAGCAGTTTGGGTGCAAGTGAGCTGTTTTTT
.	TRBJ2-1	TRBD1	TRBV18	CASSPMTGAYNEQFF	TGTGCCAGCTCACCGATGACAGGGGCCTACAATGAGCAGTTCTTC
.	TRBJ2-4	.	TRBV5-4	CASSFPGDIQYF	TGTGCCAGCAGCTTTCCAGGGGACATTCAGTACTTC
.	TRBJ1-5	.	TRBV7-8	CASSFGEGYQPQHF	TGTGCCAGCAGCTTTGGTGAGGGTTATCAGCCCCAGCATTTT
once	TRBJ1-1	TRBD1	TRBV19	CASSMDRGRVTEAFF	TGTGCCAGTAGTATGGACAGGGGGCGGGTCACTGAAGCTTTCTTT
.	TRBJ1-4	.	TRBV18	CASSPASGSTMTTNEKLFF	TGTGCCAGCTCTCCCGCTTCAGGGTCTACTATGACAACTAATGAAAAACTGTTTTTT
.	TRBJ2-1	TRBD2	TRBV2	CASSGETSGSPEEQFF	TGTGCCAGCAGTGGCGAGACTAGCGGGTCCCCGGAGGAGCAGTTCTTC
.	TRBJ2-7	.	TRBV19	CASSSLDLTKSDEQYF	TGTGCCAGTAGTTCCCTCGACCTAACCAAAAGCGACGAGCAGTACTTC
.	TRBJ1-3	.	TRBV6-1	CASSELFGNTIYF	TGTGCCAGCAGTGAACTTTTTGGAAACACCATATATTTT
.	TRBJ1-5	.	TRBV2	CASSEGPTIQPQHF	TGTGCCAGCAGTGAGGGTCCCACGATCCAGCCCCAGCATTTT